The 14 T cell receptor beta chains reported below all come from one sample, sequenced in a study of blood T cell repertoires in COVID-19. The data were produced by immunoSEQ multiplex PCR, yet TCRdb's version contains in-frame clones alone and is incomplete. The data show over 300,000 clones, 89% seen once. Sequenced sample: peripheral blood. The receptor source for this set is a man between 35 and 55 years old with acute or convalescent COVID-19.

This clone has just one count. The chain employs TRBV5-1 and TRBJ2-1; 9 bases match TRBD1. Trimming cost V 4 bases and J 3 bases; bases outside gene matches: 2. The CDR3 contains 14 residues. The germline gives CDR1 SGHRS, CDR2 YFSETQ. The DNA of the CDR3 is TGCGCCAGCAGCCTGGGACAGGGCTACAATGAGCAGTTCTTC. Encoded protein: CASSLGQGYNEQFF. Using reference TRBV5-1 and TRBJ2-1 for the parts outside the CDR3, the full variable domain is KAGVTQTPRYLIKTRGQQVTLSCSPISGHRSVSWYQQTPGQGLQFLFEYFSETQRNKGNFPGRFSGRQFSNSRSEMNVSTLELGDSALYLCASSLGQGYNEQFFGPGTRLTVL.

V and J are TRBV19 and TRBJ2-6; no clear D gene. This CDR3 is 13 amino acids long. Trimming took 4 bases from V and 4 from J, leaving 5 bases between them. Germline V gene data show CDR1 as LNHDA and CDR2 as SQIVND (reference sequence). CDR3 bases: TGTGCCAGTAGTACGCGGGGGGCCAACGTCCTGACTTTC. This codes for CASSTRGANVLTF.

This clone was seen only once. The chain couples TRBV30 to TRBJ1-5; a weak D match, TRBD1 (5 bases). Germline V gives CDR1 GTSNPN, CDR2 SVGIG (reference sequence). This CDR3 is 13 amino acids long. Trimming pared 5 bases from V and 5 bases from J, leaving 13 bases between. As DNA, the CDR3 is TGTGCCTGGGCGGACACGGATGATCAGCCCCAGCATTTT. Its protein product is CAWADTDDQPQHF.

The CDR3 protein is CASSVGPDRVVWPQHF. DNA of the CDR3: TGCGCCAGCAGCGTTGGGCCGGACAGGGTTGTTTGGCCCCAGCATTTT. The chain employs TRBV5-1 and TRBJ1-5; 8 bases are shared with TRBD1. Per germline, CDR1 SGHRS and CDR2 YFSETQ. This CDR3 contains 16 residues. V lost 4 bases, J lost 9 bases, and 15 bases stayed unmatched.

V gene TRBV6-6 combines with J gene TRBJ2-7; 8 bases are a match to TRBD2. CDR3 size: 16 residues. Germline loops: CDR1 MNHNY, CDR2 SVGAGI (reference sequence). V lost 2 bases, J lost 2 bases, and 8 bases stayed unmatched. The CDR3 nucleotides read TGTGCCAGCAGTTACGGGCCGGGGGGGTCTGCCTACGAGCAGTACTTC. It encodes CASSYGPGGSAYEQYF.

The chain has TRBV19 and TRBJ1-5, with D unclear. The CDR3 runs to 13 residues. Between the trimmed V and J ends, which lost 2 bases and 6 bases, there was a span of 8 bases. CDR1 is LNHDA, CDR2 SQIVND, per germline (reference sequence). CDR3 amino acids: CASSIRPGQPQHF. DNA of the CDR3: TGTGCCAGTAGTATACGCCCCGGTCAGCCCCAGCATTTT.

The chain has TRBV23-1 and TRBJ2-7; D possibly corresponds to TRBD2 (6 bases). TRBV23-1 carries the ORF label, with uncertain function. V gave up 7 bases and J gave up 4 bases, with 17 bases separating them. The CDR3 is 14 amino acids. In DNA, the CDR3 is TGCGCCAGCAATCGGAGGGACCCCCGATACGAGCAGTACTTC. Translation: CASNRRDPRYEQYF.

V gene TRBV6-1 combines with J gene TRBJ1-1; a possible D gene is TRBD1 (5 bases). The germline gives CDR1 MNHNS, CDR2 SASEGT. The CDR3 consists of 18 residues. V lost 4 bases, J lost 1 base, and 22 bases lay in between. The CDR3 loop reads CASSAGLVWGGTNTEAFF. CDR3 bases: TGTGCCAGCAGTGCTGGGCTTGTTTGGGGCGGGACGAACACTGAAGCTTTCTTT.

This rearrangement joins TRBV7-8 to TRBJ1-2; a weak D match, TRBD1 (6 bases). The CDR3 runs to 15 residues. The germline CDR1 and CDR2 sequences are SGHVS and FQNEAQ. V gave up 1 base and J gave up 4 bases, with 13 bases separating them. CDR3 region: CASSLVRGSGYGYTF. For the CDR3, the DNA is TGTGCCAGCAGCTTAGTTAGGGGGAGCGGCTATGGCTACACCTTC.

The rearrangement joins TRBV5-4 to TRBJ2-5, with TRBD2 matching over 9 bases. CDR3 length: 16 residues. The J segment lost 2 bases and the V segment lost 0 bases, leaving 5 bases of the junction unmatched. Germline V gene lookup returns CDR1 SGHNT and CDR2 YYREEE (reference sequence). The chain's CDR3 is CASSLGAGGLQETQYF. CDR3 coding DNA: TGTGCCAGCAGCTTGGGAGCGGGGGGCCTTCAAGAGACCCAGTACTTC. Together with reference TRBV5-4 and TRBJ2-5, the CDR3 gives the full variable domain: ETGVTQSPTHLIKTRGQQVTLRCSSQSGHNTVSWYQQALGQGPQFIFQYYREEENGRGNFPPRFSGLQFPNYSSELNVNALELDDSALYLCASSLGAGGLQETQYFGPGTRLLVL.

The chain has TRBV7-2 and TRBJ1-1; TRBD1 matches 7 bases. The CDR3 extends over 14 amino acids. The trim removed 2 bases at V and 4 bases at J, leaving 4 bases unmatched. CDR1 and CDR2 from the germline V gene are SGHTA and FQGNSA. DNA for the CDR3: TGTGCCAGCAGCTTAAATAGGGGGCCCACTGAAGCTTTCTTT. Translating gives CASSLNRGPTEAFF.

The rearrangement links TRBV7-9 to TRBJ2-7, with TRBD1 matching 9 bases. Per germline, CDR1 SEHNR and CDR2 FQNEAQ (reference sequence). This CDR3 has 15 residues. With 4 bases clipped from V and 5 bases from J, the junction kept 9 bases outside the gene matches. The CDR3 reads CASSSRDRVIHEQYF. CDR3 nucleotides: TGTGCCAGCAGCTCCCGGGACAGGGTTATCCACGAGCAGTACTTC.

The chain combines TRBV5-1 with TRBJ1-1; D may be TRBD1 (5 bases). Trimming took off 7 bases at V and 0 bases at J, with 13 bases between the two ends. Germline V gives CDR1 SGHRS, CDR2 YFSETQ. This CDR3 region has 14 residues. The CDR3 reads CASFQTEMNTEAFF. The CDR3 DNA sequence: TGCGCCAGCTTCCAGACAGAAATGAACACTGAAGCTTTCTTT.

The chain joins TRBV10-3 to TRBJ2-7; tentatively, D is TRBD1 (6 bases). CDR3 length: 13 amino acids. With 3 bases removed from V and 3 bases from J, the gap between germline ends came to 9 bases. The V gene's germline CDR1 is ENHRY and CDR2 SYGVKD. CDR3 amino acids: CAISDPDSYEQYF. The CDR3, as DNA: TGTGCCATCAGTGACCCGGACAGCTACGAGCAGTACTTC.